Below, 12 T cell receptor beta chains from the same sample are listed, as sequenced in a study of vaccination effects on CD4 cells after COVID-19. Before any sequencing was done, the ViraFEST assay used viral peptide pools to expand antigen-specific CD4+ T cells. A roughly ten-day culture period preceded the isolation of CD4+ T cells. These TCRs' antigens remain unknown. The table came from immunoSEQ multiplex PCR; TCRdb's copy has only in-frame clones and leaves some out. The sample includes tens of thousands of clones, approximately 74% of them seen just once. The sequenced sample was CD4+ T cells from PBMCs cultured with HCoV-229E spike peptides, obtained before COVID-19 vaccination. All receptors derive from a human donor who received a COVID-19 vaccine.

As DNA, the CDR3 is TGTGCCAGCAGTTACTCAGGCAGGGAAAACTATGGCTACACCTTC. Translation: CASSYSGRENYGYTF. V usage is TRBV6-5 and J usage is TRBJ1-2; the D gene is possibly TRBD1 (5 bases). Germline CDR1 MNHEY, CDR2 SVGAGI. Trimming took off 0 bases at V and 2 bases at J, with 10 bases between the two ends. The CDR3 runs to 15 residues.

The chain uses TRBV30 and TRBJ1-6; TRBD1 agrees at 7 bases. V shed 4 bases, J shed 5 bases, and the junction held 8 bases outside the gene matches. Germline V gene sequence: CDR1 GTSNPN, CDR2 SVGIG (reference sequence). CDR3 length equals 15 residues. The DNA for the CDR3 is TGTGCCTGGACCCCTGGGGACAGCAATAATTCACCCCTCCACTTT. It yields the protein CAWTPGDSNNSPLHF.

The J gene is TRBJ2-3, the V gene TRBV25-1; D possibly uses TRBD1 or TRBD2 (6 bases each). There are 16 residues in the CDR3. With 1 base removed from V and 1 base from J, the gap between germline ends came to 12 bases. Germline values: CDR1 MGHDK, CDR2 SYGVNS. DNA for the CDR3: TGTGCCAGCAGTGAATTTAGGAGGGGGGGCACAGATACGCAGTATTTT. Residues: CASSEFRRGGTDTQYF.

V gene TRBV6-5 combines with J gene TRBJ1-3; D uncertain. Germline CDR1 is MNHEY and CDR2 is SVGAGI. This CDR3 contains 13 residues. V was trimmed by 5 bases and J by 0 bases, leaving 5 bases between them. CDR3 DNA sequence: TGTGCCAGCAGTCGAAGCTCTGGAAACACCATATATTTT. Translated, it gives CASSRSSGNTIYF.

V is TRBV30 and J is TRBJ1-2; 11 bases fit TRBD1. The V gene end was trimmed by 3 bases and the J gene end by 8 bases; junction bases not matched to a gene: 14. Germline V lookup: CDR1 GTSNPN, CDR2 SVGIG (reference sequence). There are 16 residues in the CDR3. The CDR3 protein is CAWSSPGTGGFGGYTF. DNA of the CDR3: TGTGCCTGGAGCTCCCCCGGGACAGGGGGGTTTGGAGGCTACACCTTC.

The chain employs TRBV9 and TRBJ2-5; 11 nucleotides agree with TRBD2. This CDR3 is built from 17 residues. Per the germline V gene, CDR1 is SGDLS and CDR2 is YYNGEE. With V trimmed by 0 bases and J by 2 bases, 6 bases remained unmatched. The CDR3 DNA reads TGTGCCAGCAGCGTAGGCGCTAGCGGGGGGCTGCAAGAGACCCAGTACTTC. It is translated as CASSVGASGGLQETQYF.

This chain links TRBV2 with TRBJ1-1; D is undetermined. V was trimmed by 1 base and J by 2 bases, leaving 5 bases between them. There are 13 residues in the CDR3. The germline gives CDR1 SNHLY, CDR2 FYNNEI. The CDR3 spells CASSEDSNTEAFF. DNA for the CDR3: TGTGCCAGCAGTGAAGACTCAAACACTGAAGCTTTCTTT.

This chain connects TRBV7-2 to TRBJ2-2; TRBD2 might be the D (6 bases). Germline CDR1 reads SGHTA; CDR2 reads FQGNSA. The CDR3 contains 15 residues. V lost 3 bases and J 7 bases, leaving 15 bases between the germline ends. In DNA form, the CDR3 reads TGTGCCAGCAGCTTCGGCGGGGATCGCGGCGGGGAGCTGTTTTTT. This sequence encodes CASSFGGDRGGELFF. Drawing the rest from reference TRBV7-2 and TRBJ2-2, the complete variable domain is GAGVSQSPSNKVTEKGKDVELRCDPISGHTALYWYRQSLGQGLEFLIYFQGNSAPDKSGLPSDRFSAERTGGSVSTLTIQRTQQEDSAVYLCASSFGGDRGGELFFGEGSRLTVL.

The DNA of the CDR3 is TGTGCCAGCAGTTACGATCCCTCCTACGAGCAGTACGTC. It is translated as CASSYDPSYEQYV. The V call is TRBV6-7, the J call TRBJ2-7; D is unresolved. TRBV6-7 is reported as an ORF; its role is uncertain. Trimming took 2 bases from V and 0 from J, leaving 5 bases between them. The CDR3 runs 13 residues.

CDR3 DNA sequence: TGCGCCAGCAGCGAGGGACTCGGGACAGGGTACACTGAAGCTTTCTTT. Its protein is CASSEGLGTGYTEAFF. This rearrangement joins TRBV10-2 to TRBJ1-1; 9 bases are shared with TRBD1. The trim removed 6 bases at V and 3 bases at J, leaving 11 bases unmatched. The CDR3 contains 16 residues. CDR1 and CDR2 from the germline V gene are WSHSY and SAAADI.

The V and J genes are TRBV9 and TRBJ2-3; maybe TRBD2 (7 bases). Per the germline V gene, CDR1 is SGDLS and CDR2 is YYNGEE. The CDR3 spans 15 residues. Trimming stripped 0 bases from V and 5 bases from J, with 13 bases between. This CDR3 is CASSVAGGRGDTQYF. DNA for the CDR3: TGTGCCAGCAGCGTAGCGGGGGGCCGGGGAGATACGCAGTATTTT.

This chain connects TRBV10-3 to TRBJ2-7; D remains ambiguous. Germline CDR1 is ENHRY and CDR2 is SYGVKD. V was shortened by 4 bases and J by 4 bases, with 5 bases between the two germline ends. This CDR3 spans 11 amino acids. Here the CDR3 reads CAISAGYEQYV. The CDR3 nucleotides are TGTGCCATCAGTGCCGGATACGAGCAGTACGTC.